This T cell receptor (beta chain) came from a study of blood T cell repertoires in COVID-19. TCRdb's copy holds only in-frame clones and misses some; the assay was immunoSEQ multiplex PCR. The data contain a few hundred thousand clones, roughly 88% of them singletons. Germline CDR1 MDHEN, CDR2 SYDVKM. The CDR3 length is 16 residues. V was pared by 7 bases and J by 5 bases, with 10 bases of the junction left unmatched. Material for sequencing was peripheral blood. V is TRBV28 and J is TRBJ2-5; TRBD2 matches at 13 bases. The sequence came from a woman aged 45 to 65 with acute or convalescent COVID-19. CDR3 sequence reads: CASTSGLAGTGETQYF. The CDR3 DNA reads as TGTGCCAGCACCTCGGGACTAGCGGGAACGGGGGAGACCCAGTACTTC.